This T cell receptor beta chain was sequenced for a study of blood T cell repertoires in COVID-19. Study background: Samples of COVID-19 (acute and convalescent) were obtained from the United States, Italy and Spain. The cDNA or gDNA used as material had been derived from T cells, B-cell-depleted T cells, or PBMCs.

Methods used by the authors: From reference gene primer amplification, estimates of nucleated cell counts were derived. Generated by immunoSEQ multiplex PCR, the TCRdb table keeps only in-frame clones and is missing some. V and J calls and clone size are those listed in that table; D and trimming were worked out from the DNA. The sample consists of approximately 130,000 clones, about 80% of them appearing once. CDR3 length equals 14 residues. V dropped 3 bases and J dropped 6; count of bases not matched to a gene: 7. Germline V gene sequence: CDR1 DFQATT, CDR2 SNEGSKA (reference sequence). The sequence came from a human donor in a cohort sampled during active COVID-19. The source material was peripheral blood. The chain employs TRBV20-1 and TRBJ2-3, with TRBD2 matching 9 bases. Here the CDR3 DNA reads TGCAGTGCTAGTCAACTAGCGGGTCGGGATACGCAGTATTTT. Its protein product is CSASQLAGRDTQYF.